The 19 T cell receptor beta chains given below trace back to one sample, sequenced in a study of T-cell memory formation after mild COVID-19. TCRdb independently ran MiXCR on the 5' RACE reads; one entry per CDR3 protein. Among about 57,000 distinct CDR3 sequences listed, 10% to 15% were seen once. The sequenced sample was PBMCs or a T cell subset sorted from them (not recorded which). Source of these receptors: a man younger than 35 who had mild COVID-19 (a few samples of this study predate the infection). Cell type and time point are not known.

This clonotype has only a few counts. The V call is TRBV4-3, the J call TRBJ2-1; TRBD2 might be the D (5 bases). The germline V gene encodes CDR1 LGHNA and CDR2 YSLEER. V was trimmed by 0 bases and J by 8 bases, leaving 14 bases between them. The CDR3 totals 15 residues. The CDR3 reads CASSQEIRGGHEQFF. CDR3 sequence (DNA): TGCGCCAGCAGCCAAGAGATACGGGGTGGGCATGAGCAGTTCTTC.

The rearrangement joins TRBV5-5 to TRBJ1-1; D is unresolved. V dropped 2 bases and J dropped 5 bases, with 13 bases sitting between them. Germline loops: CDR1 SGHKS, CDR2 YYEKEE (reference sequence). The CDR3 contains 14 residues. The CDR3 loop is CASSFGMLGTEAFF. CDR3 DNA sequence: TGTGCCAGCAGCTTCGGTATGTTGGGGACTGAAGCTTTCTTT. Full variable domain (outside the CDR3, taken from reference TRBV5-5 and TRBJ1-1): DAGVTQSPTHLIKTRGQQVTLRCSPISGHKSVSWYQQVLGQGPQFIFQYYEKEERGRGNFPDRFSARQFPNYSSELNVNALLLGDSALYLCASSFGMLGTEAFFGQGTRLTVV.

This clonotype was counted only a few times. This chain links TRBV2 with TRBJ2-7; D remains ambiguous. Looked up from germline, CDR1 is SNHLY and CDR2 is FYNNEI. V was clipped by 5 bases and J by 4 bases, with 6 bases between them. The CDR3 totals 11 residues. CDR3 nucleotide sequence: TGTGCCAGCAGTCCCCATTACGAGCAGTACTTC. It translates to CASSPHYEQYF.

This chain connects TRBV7-3 to TRBJ2-1; TRBD2 matches at 9 bases. The V gene's germline CDR1 is SGHTA and CDR2 FQGTGA. The CDR3 loop spans 15 amino acids. V shed 5 bases, J shed 5 bases, and the junction held 7 bases outside the gene matches. CDR3 coding DNA: TGTGCCAGCAGCCCACTAGCGGGTGTAAACAATGAGCAGTTCTTC. Translated: CASSPLAGVNNEQFF.

The chain couples TRBV7-2 to TRBJ1-3, with 9 bases lining up with TRBD1. Germline assignment: CDR1 SGHTA and CDR2 FQGNSA. The CDR3 consists of 16 residues. V shed 5 bases and J 4 bases; nucleotides not matched to a gene: 9. The CDR3 region is CASSQSPGQGGNTIYF. CDR3 coding DNA: TGTGCCAGCAGCCAATCTCCGGGACAGGGAGGAAACACCATATATTTT.

This clonotype has at least ten counts. V is TRBV6-6 and J is TRBJ2-7; D remains ambiguous. This CDR3 has 12 residues. Germline values: CDR1 MNHNY, CDR2 SVGAGI (reference sequence). Trimming removed 8 bases from V and 6 bases from J, with 14 bases in between. The CDR3 is CASSAGPIEQYF. The CDR3 bases are TGTGCCAGCTCCGCCGGACCGATCGAGCAGTACTTC.

This clonotype occurred a few times. The rearrangement joins TRBV20-1 to TRBJ2-4, with D uncertain. The ends were cut back, 6 bases at V and 0 bases at J, with 9 bases in the middle. Germline V gene lookup returns CDR1 DFQATT and CDR2 SNEGSKA (reference sequence). This CDR3 is built from 13 residues. The CDR3 bases are TGCAGTGCAAAGGAACTAGCCAAAAACATTCAGTACTTC. Translation: CSAKELAKNIQYF.

This clonotype was recorded many times. The CDR3 spells CASSDPAGAGETQYF. The CDR3 region has the DNA TGCGCCAGCAGCGACCCCGCGGGGGCTGGAGAGACCCAGTACTTC. The V call is TRBV5-1, the J call TRBJ2-5, with a possible D match to TRBD2 (7 bases). CDR1 is SGHRS, CDR2 YFSETQ, per germline. V was pared by 4 bases and J by 4 bases, with 17 bases between. This CDR3 has 15 amino acids.

The table lists this clonotype with many counts. The V gene is TRBV6-5, the J gene TRBJ2-3; TRBD2 aligns across 7 bases. There are 15 residues in the CDR3. Germline loops: CDR1 MNHEY, CDR2 SVGAGI. V shed 8 bases, J shed 0 bases, and the junction held 8 bases outside the gene matches. The CDR3 nucleotides are TGTGCCAGCGGGGGGGGAGGCGGCAGCACAGATACGCAGTATTTT. The encoded protein is CASGGGGGSTDTQYF.

This clonotype was counted many times. The chain combines TRBV20-1 with TRBJ1-1; TRBD1 is a possible D gene (5 bases). The V gene lost 2 bases and the J gene lost 2 bases, with 18 bases spanning the gap. This CDR3 comprises 16 residues. Germline CDR1 DFQATT, CDR2 SNEGSKA (reference sequence). DNA of the CDR3: TGCAGTGCTAGACTCCCCTTGACAGATCTCAACACTGAAGCTTTCTTT. Protein: CSARLPLTDLNTEAFF.

This clonotype was observed a handful of times. V gene TRBV10-3 combines with J gene TRBJ1-5; D remains ambiguous. V shed 0 bases and J shed 3 bases, with 12 bases lying between them. Per germline, CDR1 ENHRY and CDR2 SYGVKD. The CDR3 covers 16 residues. CDR3 coding DNA: TGTGCCATCAGTGAGTCGTACACCGGAGCCAATCAGCCCCAGCATTTT. Encoded protein: CAISESYTGANQPQHF.

This clonotype was seen repeatedly, ten times or more. J is TRBJ2-3 and V is TRBV7-2; 9 bases match TRBD2. The CDR3 totals 15 residues. Germline CDR1 is SGHTA and CDR2 is FQGNSA. The V segment lost 4 bases and the J segment 4 bases; nucleotides outside the gene matches: 6. In DNA, the CDR3 is TGTGCCAGCAGCTGGGCTAGCGGGGTTGCAGATACGCAGTATTTT. Amino acids: CASSWASGVADTQYF.

This chain uses TRBV10-1 with TRBJ2-3; a weak D match, TRBD2 (6 bases). Trimming removed 3 bases at V and 3 bases at J, with 13 bases between. CDR3 length: 15 amino acids. Germline V CDR1 and CDR2: WNHNN, SYGVQD (reference sequence). The CDR3 nucleotides read TGCGCCAGCAGTGACCGGGGGACCTATACAGATACGCAGTATTTT. It yields the protein CASSDRGTYTDTQYF.

This clonotype came up many times. The J gene is TRBJ2-5, the V gene TRBV7-2; D is ambiguous. Germline V lookup: CDR1 SGHTA, CDR2 FQGNSA. V lost 2 bases to trimming and J lost 6 bases, with 10 bases between them. This CDR3 has 13 residues. In nucleotides, the CDR3 is TGTGCCAGCAGCTTACATCTGGGGAAGACCCAGTACTTC. It yields the protein CASSLHLGKTQYF. The full variable domain, in which reference TRBV7-2 and TRBJ2-5 provide the parts outside the CDR3, is GAGVSQSPSNKVTEKGKDVELRCDPISGHTALYWYRQSLGQGLEFLIYFQGNSAPDKSGLPSDRFSAERTGGSVSTLTIQRTQQEDSAVYLCASSLHLGKTQYFGPGTRLLVL.

This clonotype was seen at least ten times. This chain joins TRBV12-3 or TRBV12-4 and TRBJ2-3; D perhaps matches TRBD1 (7 bases). V gave up 7 bases and J gave up 5 bases, with 22 bases separating them. The CDR3 runs to 16 residues. The CDR3 DNA is TGTGCCAGCAACCTCCTCTCAGGGGGGATGAGAGATACGCAGTATTTT. It codes for CASNLLSGGMRDTQYF.

Points on this clonotype: Its ends do not fully match the called genes, so a read error is possible. The V call is TRBV7-2, the J call TRBJ2-3; possible D gene TRBD2, 5 bases. This CDR3 has 16 residues. Germline CDR1 and CDR2: SGHTA and FQGNSA. The CDR3 loop reads CAISLMPRVGLNTQYF. CDR3 DNA: TGTGCCATCAGCTTAATGCCGCGGGTGGGCCTCAATACGCAGTATTTT.

The chain joins TRBV5-1 to TRBJ2-6; D not resolved. Per the germline V gene, CDR1 is SGHRS and CDR2 is YFSETQ. The length of the CDR3 is 16 residues. Trimming left V 5 bases short and J 0 bases short, with 12 bases between. CDR3 residues: CASSPGFSSGANVLTF. CDR3 DNA sequence: TGCGCCAGCAGTCCCGGGTTCAGCTCTGGGGCCAACGTCCTGACTTTC.

This clonotype was seen only a few times. The V and J genes are TRBV27 and TRBJ2-6; TRBD1 aligns across 7 bases. The junction had 7 bases not matched to a gene; V was cut back by 6 bases and J by 2 bases. Germline loops: CDR1 MNHEY, CDR2 SMNVEV (reference sequence). The CDR3 is 16 residues long. DNA for the CDR3: TGTGCCAGCAGACAGGGGATTAAAGCTGGGGCCAACGTCCTGACTTTC. Its translation: CASRQGIKAGANVLTF.

This clonotype has ten or more counts. The gene calls are TRBV18 and TRBJ1-1, with a possible D match to TRBD1 (6 bases). V shed 0 bases and J shed 7 bases, with 27 bases lying between them. CDR1 and CDR2 (germline): KGHSH, LQKENI. This CDR3 contains 19 residues. The CDR3 here is CASSPPLVYREWGDYEAFF. CDR3 DNA sequence: TGTGCCAGCTCACCACCGTTGGTTTACAGGGAGTGGGGGGATTATGAAGCTTTCTTT. The complete variable domain, with remaining parts taken from reference TRBV18 and TRBJ1-1, reads NAGVMQNPRHLVRRRGQEARLRCSPMKGHSHVYWYRQLPEEGLKFMVYLQKENIIDESGMPKERFSAEFPKEGPSILRIQQVVRGDSAAYFCASSPPLVYREWGDYEAFFGQGTRLTVV.